Each of the 19 T cell receptor beta chains below was sequenced from the same sample in a study of cytomegalovirus exposure and HLA in healthy donors. Libraries were prepared by immunoSEQ multiplex PCR; TCRdb keeps only in-frame clonotypes and omits some of them. The repertoire includes some 260,000 clones, about nine tenths of them detected once, and around 3.1% sits in the top ten. Sequenced material: PBMCs. The receptors here all came from a woman aged 25 to 39 in good health and CMV-seronegative.

J is TRBJ2-7 and V is TRBV15; 7 bases fit TRBD2. Per the germline V gene, CDR1 is LNHNV and CDR2 is YYDKDF (reference sequence). Trimming removed 3 bases from V and 4 bases from J; junction bases left unmatched: 9. This CDR3 region has 15 residues. CDR3 in amino acids: CATSSQGLMDYEQYF. In DNA form, the CDR3 reads TGTGCCACCAGCAGCCAGGGACTAATGGATTACGAGCAGTACTTC.

V gene TRBV2 combines with J gene TRBJ1-1; D not certain. V lost 2 bases to trimming and J lost 0 bases, with 7 bases between them. Germline V CDR1 and CDR2: SNHLY, FYNNEI. There are 14 residues in the CDR3. This CDR3 reads CASSELQLNTEAFF. Written as DNA, the CDR3 is TGTGCCAGCAGTGAACTCCAGCTGAACACTGAAGCTTTCTTT. Based on the CDR3 plus reference TRBV2 and TRBJ1-1, the full variable domain is EPEVTQTPSHQVTQMGQEVILRCVPISNHLYFYWYRQILGQKVEFLVSFYNNEISEKSEIFDDQFSVERPDGSNFTLKIRSTKLEDSAMYFCASSELQLNTEAFFGQGTRLTVV.

In this sample, this clone turned up once. The chain recombines TRBV9 with TRBJ2-1; 8 nucleotides agree with TRBD1. The CDR3 consists of 16 residues. CDR1 is SGDLS and CDR2 is YYNGEE in the germline V gene. The V segment lost 3 bases and the J segment 7 bases; nucleotides outside the gene matches: 12. The DNA of the CDR3 is TGTGCCAGCAGCGCTCTCCGACAGGGGTGGGGAAATGAGCAGTTCTTC. Translated: CASSALRQGWGNEQFF.

This clone was seen a single time. V and J are TRBV11-3 and TRBJ2-7, with D unclear. CDR3 length equals 12 residues. Germline V gene sequence: CDR1 SGHNT, CDR2 YENEEA. The ends were cut back, 1 base at V and 6 bases at J, with 7 bases in the middle. The CDR3 coding sequence is TGTGCCAGCAGCTTAGGAAGAGCCGAGCAGTACTTC. Protein: CASSLGRAEQYF.

The chain links TRBV27 to TRBJ2-3; perhaps D is TRBD1 or TRBD2 (7 bases each). CDR1 is MNHEY and CDR2 is SMNVEV in the germline V gene (reference sequence). This CDR3 region has 16 residues. V lost 1 base, J lost 4 bases, and 15 bases lay in between. The CDR3 DNA is TGTGCCAGCAGTTTATTGACAGGGAGGGGTCCAGATACGCAGTATTTT. It is translated as CASSLLTGRGPDTQYF.

This clone was recorded a few times. V usage is TRBV5-1 and J usage is TRBJ1-2, with 9 bases matching TRBD1. The CDR3 is 15 residues long. The germline CDR1 and CDR2 sequences are SGHRS and YFSETQ. V lost 4 bases, J lost 5 bases, and 9 bases stayed unmatched. CDR3 protein: CASSTGQGKGYGYTF. The CDR3 region has the DNA TGCGCCAGCAGCACTGGACAGGGGAAGGGTTATGGCTACACCTTC. The full variable domain, its missing parts supplied by reference TRBV5-1 and TRBJ1-2, is KAGVTQTPRYLIKTRGQQVTLSCSPISGHRSVSWYQQTPGQGLQFLFEYFSETQRNKGNFPGRFSGRQFSNSRSEMNVSTLELGDSALYLCASSTGQGKGYGYTFGSGTRLTVV.

The chain recombines TRBV6-5 with TRBJ1-2; D remains ambiguous. The CDR3 runs to 13 residues. CDR1 is MNHEY, CDR2 SVGAGI, per germline. Trimming took 0 bases from V and 1 from J, leaving 3 bases between them. CDR3 protein: CASSYSGNYGYTF. In DNA, the CDR3 is TGTGCCAGCAGTTACTCGGGTAACTATGGCTACACCTTC.

The chain uses TRBV9 and TRBJ2-2; TRBD1 agrees at 9 bases. V dropped 6 bases and J dropped 1; count of bases not matched to a gene: 7. This CDR3 is built from 16 residues. Germline V lookup: CDR1 SGDLS, CDR2 YYNGEE. The chain's CDR3 is CASTRPGQGNTGELFF. CDR3 DNA: TGTGCCAGCACACGCCCGGGACAGGGGAACACCGGGGAGCTGTTTTTT.

This chain uses TRBV7-8 with TRBJ1-3, with D perhaps matching TRBD1 (6 bases). Germline values: CDR1 SGHVS, CDR2 FQNEAQ. This CDR3 region has 17 residues. V was trimmed by 6 bases and J by 1 base, leaving 19 bases between them. The CDR3 DNA sequence: TGTGCCAGCAGTTCTACAGGGACCCTTGGGTCTGGAAACACCATATATTTT. Translating it yields CASSSTGTLGSGNTIYF.

This clone was observed a single time. V usage is TRBV5-6 and J usage is TRBJ2-1; D is unresolved. V was cut by 2 bases and J by 8 bases, with 11 bases left in between. Germline V gene data show CDR1 as SGHDT and CDR2 as YYEEEE. The CDR3 is made up of 13 amino acids. CDR3 region: CASSFSGSDEQFF. For the CDR3, the DNA is TGTGCCAGCAGCTTCTCAGGCTCGGATGAGCAGTTCTTC.

The chain is built from TRBV11-2 and TRBJ2-3; the match to TRBD1 covers 7 bases. V lost 7 bases to trimming and J lost 2 bases; unmatched junction nucleotides: 6. From germline, CDR1 is SGHAT and CDR2 FQNNGV. CDR3 size: 14 residues. The CDR3, as DNA: TGTGCCAGCACCGGGACAGACAACACAGATACGCAGTATTTT. As protein: CASTGTDNTDTQYF.

The rearrangement links TRBV5-1 to TRBJ2-7; D possibly corresponds to TRBD1 (6 bases). The V end lost 5 bases, the J end lost 2 bases, and 17 bases lay between the germline ends. The CDR3 is 15 amino acids. Germline CDR1 SGHRS, CDR2 YFSETQ. CDR3 nucleotide sequence: TGCGCCAGCAGAACCCTTTCCTCAGGGGCCTACGAGCAGTACTTC. Translated, it gives CASRTLSSGAYEQYF. The complete variable domain, with remaining parts taken from reference TRBV5-1 and TRBJ2-7, reads KAGVTQTPRYLIKTRGQQVTLSCSPISGHRSVSWYQQTPGQGLQFLFEYFSETQRNKGNFPGRFSGRQFSNSRSEMNVSTLELGDSALYLCASRTLSSGAYEQYFGPGTRLTVT.

The chain combines TRBV27 with TRBJ2-1; possible D gene TRBD2, 5 bases. V was pared by 6 bases and J by 6 bases, with 15 bases between. Looked up from germline, CDR1 is MNHEY and CDR2 is SMNVEV (reference sequence). The CDR3 covers 14 residues. The CDR3 bases are TGTGCCAGCAGCCCTACTCTTAGCGTCAATGAGCAGTTCTTC. Translated: CASSPTLSVNEQFF.

This clone was found a few times. Other DNA sequences in the sample encode the same CDR3. This chain links TRBV9 with TRBJ2-2, with 7 bases that match TRBD1. The CDR3 has 14 residues. Trimming took 4 bases from V and 1 from J; bases not matched to a gene: 1. Germline V gene sequence: CDR1 SGDLS, CDR2 YYNGEE. In nucleotides, the CDR3 is TGTGCCAGCAGCAGGACAGGGAACACCGGGGAGCTGTTTTTT. Translated, it gives CASSRTGNTGELFF.

The rearrangement joins TRBV28 to TRBJ2-1, with 8 nucleotides matching TRBD2. With V trimmed by 3 bases and J by 2 bases, 3 bases remained unmatched. This CDR3 spans 15 amino acids. Germline CDR1 MDHEN, CDR2 SYDVKM. This chain's CDR3 is CASSFRGGAYNEQFF. The CDR3 nucleotides read TGTGCCAGCAGTTTCCGGGGGGGGGCCTACAATGAGCAGTTCTTC.

The V call is TRBV28, the J call TRBJ2-1, with a tentative D call TRBD2 (6 bases). The V end lost 3 bases, the J end lost 4 bases, and 16 bases lay between the germline ends. CDR3 length: 16 amino acids. Germline lookup yields CDR1 MDHEN and CDR2 SYDVKM. CDR3 region: CASSFLSSESYNEQFF. The CDR3 bases are TGTGCCAGCAGTTTCCTTTCTAGCGAGAGTTACAATGAGCAGTTCTTC.

V gene TRBV7-2 combines with J gene TRBJ2-7; D unresolved. The CDR3 runs to 15 residues. Germline V gene sequence: CDR1 SGHTA, CDR2 FQGNSA. Deletions cut 4 bases from V and 3 bases from J, with 16 bases between. The CDR3 sequence is CASSSEGGRFYEQYF. CDR3 nucleotides: TGTGCCAGCAGCTCCGAAGGCGGCCGTTTCTACGAGCAGTACTTC.

V gene TRBV28 combines with J gene TRBJ2-2, with 15 bases matching TRBD2. The germline gives CDR1 MDHEN, CDR2 SYDVKM. This CDR3 is built from 16 residues. V trimming: 6 bases; J trimming: 5 bases; junction bases outside the gene matches: 4. CDR3 DNA sequence: TGTGCCAGCAGCAAAGGACTAGCGGGAGGGACCGGGGAGCTGTTTTTT. It yields the protein CASSKGLAGGTGELFF. The full variable domain, its missing parts supplied by reference TRBV28 and TRBJ2-2, is DVKVTQSSRYLVKRTGEKVFLECVQDMDHENMFWYRQDPGLGLRLIYFSYDVKMKEKGDIPEGYSVSREKKERFSLILESASTNQTSMYLCASSKGLAGGTGELFFGEGSRLTVL.

J is TRBJ1-1 and V is TRBV28, with 8 bases aligning to TRBD1. CDR3 length: 16 amino acids. V lost 5 bases, J lost 1 base, and 9 bases stayed unmatched. The germline CDR1 and CDR2 sequences are MDHEN and SYDVKM. This chain's CDR3 is CASSPGTGFRNTEAFF. For the CDR3, the DNA is TGTGCCAGCAGTCCGGGGACAGGCTTCCGGAACACTGAAGCTTTCTTT.